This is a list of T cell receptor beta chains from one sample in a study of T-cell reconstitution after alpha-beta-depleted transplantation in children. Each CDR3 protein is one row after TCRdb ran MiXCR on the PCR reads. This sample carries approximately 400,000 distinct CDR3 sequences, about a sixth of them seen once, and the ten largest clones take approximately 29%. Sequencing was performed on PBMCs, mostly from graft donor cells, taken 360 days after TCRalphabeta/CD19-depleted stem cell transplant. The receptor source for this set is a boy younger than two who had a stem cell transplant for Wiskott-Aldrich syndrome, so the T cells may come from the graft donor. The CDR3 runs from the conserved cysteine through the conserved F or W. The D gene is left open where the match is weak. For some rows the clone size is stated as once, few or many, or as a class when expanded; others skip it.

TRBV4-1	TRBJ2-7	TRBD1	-	CASSQAPGQTNYEQYF	TGCGCCAGCAGCCAAGCACCGGGACAGACTAATTACGAGCAGTACTTC
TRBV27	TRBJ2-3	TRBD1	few	CASSSRTTGAPSTDTQYF	TGTGCCAGCAGTTCCCGTACGACAGGGGCCCCCAGCACAGATACGCAGTATTTT
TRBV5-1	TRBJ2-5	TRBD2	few	CASSLRGGPVYYGQETQYF	TGCGCCAGCAGCTTGCGGGGGGGCCCAGTCTACTATGGGCAAGAGACCCAGTACTTC
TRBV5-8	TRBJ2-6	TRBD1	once	CASSPPQGGSGANVLTF	TGTGCCAGCAGCCCACCACAGGGGGGCTCTGGGGCCAACGTCCTGACTTTC
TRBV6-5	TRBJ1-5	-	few	CASSYSKVDQPQHF	TGTGCCAGCAGTTACTCGAAGGTGGATCAGCCCCAGCATTTT
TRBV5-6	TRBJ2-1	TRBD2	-	CASSLAMGLAANEQFF	TGTGCCAGCAGCTTGGCCATGGGACTAGCGGCCAATGAGCAGTTCTTC
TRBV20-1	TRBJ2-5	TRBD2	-	CSARDPGLAQETQYF	TGCAGTGCTAGAGATCCGGGACTAGCCCAAGAGACCCAGTACTTC
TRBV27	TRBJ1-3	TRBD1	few	CASSWTGGSGNTIYF	TGTGCCAGCAGTTGGACAGGGGGCAGTGGAAACACCATATATTTT
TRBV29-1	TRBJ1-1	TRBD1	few	CSVGGQGGAEAFF	TGCAGCGTTGGCGGACAGGGCGGCGCTGAAGCTTTCTTT
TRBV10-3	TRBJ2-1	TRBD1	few	CAISDPGQGPYNEQFF	TGTGCCATCAGTGACCCGGGACAGGGGCCCTACAATGAGCAGTTCTTC
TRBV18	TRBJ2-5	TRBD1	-	CASGGAQETQYF	TGTGCCTCAGGGGGAGCTCAAGAGACCCAGTACTTC
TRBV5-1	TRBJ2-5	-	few	CASSSRWQTQYF	TGCGCCAGCAGCTCCCGCTGGCAGACCCAGTACTTC
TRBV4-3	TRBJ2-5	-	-	CASSQDFAGETQYF	TGCGCCAGCAGCCAAGATTTTGCGGGAGAGACCCAGTACTTC
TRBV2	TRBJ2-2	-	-	CASRMGGLFGELFF	TGTGCCAGCCGGATGGGCGGACTCTTCGGGGAGCTGTTTTTT
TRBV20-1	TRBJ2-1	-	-	CSAPGSGGHNEQFF	TGCAGTGCCCCAGGGAGCGGCGGACACAATGAGCAGTTCTTC
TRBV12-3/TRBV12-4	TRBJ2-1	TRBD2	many	CASRTLAGGPYNEQFF	TGTGCCAGCAGAACCCTAGCGGGGGGCCCCTACAATGAGCAGTTCTTC
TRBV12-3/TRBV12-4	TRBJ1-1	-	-	CASSLDPGTLNTEAFF	TGTGCCAGCAGTTTAGACCCCGGGACCCTGAACACTGAAGCTTTCTTT
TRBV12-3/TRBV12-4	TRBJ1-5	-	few	CASSPGPGRNQPQHF	TGTGCCAGCAGTCCCGGGCCAGGGAGGAATCAGCCCCAGCATTTT
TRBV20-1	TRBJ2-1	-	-	CSAEGPYNEQFF	TGCAGTGCTGAGGGTCCGTACAATGAGCAGTTCTTC
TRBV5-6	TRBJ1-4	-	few	CASSSGHWNRNEKLFF	TGTGCCAGCAGCTCGGGCCACTGGAATCGGAATGAAAAACTGTTTTTT
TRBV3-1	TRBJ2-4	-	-	CASSLRRGVAKNIQYF	TGTGCCAGCAGCCTCCGCCGAGGAGTAGCCAAAAACATTCAGTACTTC
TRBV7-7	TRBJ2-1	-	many	CASSEDIYNEQFF	TGTGCCAGCAGCGAAGACATCTACAATGAGCAGTTCTTC